The clone carrying this T cell receptor beta chain was picked up a small number of times. The antigen remains unidentified. These data are taken from a study of response to subunit inactivated influenza vaccine. Whole-study findings and limits: There was a suggestion from the authors that each seasonal influenza vaccination recruits few new T cells.

V lost 6 bases to trimming and J lost 5 bases, with 11 bases between them. The CDR3 spans 13 residues. TCRdb ran MiXCR on the RT-PCR reads and lists one entry per CDR3 protein. The table lists 600,000 to 850,000 distinct CDR3 sequences, around 15% of them singletons. Sequencing used PBMCs from blood, obtained roughly 2 weeks before vaccination. The chain has TRBV12-3 or TRBV12-4 and TRBJ2-1; tentatively, D is TRBD1 or TRBD2 (5 bases each). The TCR originated in a man aged 45-60 years who received an inactivated influenza vaccine. This CDR3 is CASRWGPNNEQFF. The CDR3 bases are TGTGCCAGCAGATGGGGACCGAACAATGAGCAGTTCTTC.